The rows below give T cell receptor beta chains drawn from one sample of a study of shared T cell receptors in the human thymus. Clones were sequenced by immunoSEQ multiplex PCR, and TCRdb holds only the in-frame ones, with some missing. The data contain almost 550,000 clones, 75% to 80% of them singletons. The sample also formed part of further work on human thymus T cells.

Specimen: thymocytes. These TCRs come from a boy under two years old with a congenital heart defect. Each CDR3 is given with its conserved first and last residue. D genes are given only for firm matches. For some rows the clone size is stated as once, few or many, or as a class when expanded; others skip it.

CDR3 protein | CDR3 DNA | J gene | D gene | V gene | clone size
CASSEGSLGYTF | TGTGCCAGCAGTGAAGGTTCCTTGGGCTACACCTTC | TRBJ1-2 | . | TRBV6-1 | once
CASTGRGYEKLFF | TGTGCCAGCACGGGCAGGGGGTATGAAAAACTGTTTTTT | TRBJ1-4 | TRBD1 | TRBV28 | .
CASSGRTSVAYEQYF | TGTGCCAGCAGTGGGAGGACTAGCGTAGCCTACGAGCAGTACTTC | TRBJ2-7 | TRBD2 | TRBV6-1 | .
CASRMDRVSGNTIYF | TGTGCCAGCAGGATGGACAGGGTCTCTGGAAACACCATATATTTT | TRBJ1-3 | TRBD1 | TRBV28 | .
CASSQGPTLGGEQFF | TGTGCCAGCAGCCAAGGGCCGACACTCGGGGGAGAGCAGTTCTTC | TRBJ2-1 | . | TRBV4-2 | .
CASSDAPPGQGVTDTQYF | TGTGCCAGCAGTGATGCTCCTCCGGGACAGGGGGTTACAGATACGCAGTATTTT | TRBJ2-3 | TRBD1 | TRBV6-1 | few
CASSSPADRVRDQPQHF | TGTGCCAGCAGTTCCCCCGCGGACAGGGTTCGAGATCAGCCCCAGCATTTT | TRBJ1-5 | TRBD1 | TRBV28 | once
CASSITGSCETQYF | TGTGCCAGCAGTATTACCGGGAGTTGTGAGACCCAGTACTTC | TRBJ2-5 | . | TRBV27 | few
CASTTGTSGRETYEQYF | TGTGCCAGCACTACCGGGACTAGCGGGAGGGAAACCTACGAGCAGTACTTC | TRBJ2-7 | TRBD2 | TRBV28 | once
CATADGTSGSYEQYF | TGTGCCACCGCGGACGGGACTAGCGGGAGCTACGAGCAGTACTTC | TRBJ2-7 | TRBD2 | TRBV10-3 | .
CSARTAYEQYF | TGCAGTGCCAGGACAGCCTACGAGCAGTACTTC | TRBJ2-7 | . | TRBV20-1 | .
CASSGAGREQFF | TGTGCCAGCAGTGGGGCGGGGCGCGAACAGTTCTTC | TRBJ2-1 | . | TRBV6-4 | once
CASSHLQGAKGYEQYF | TGCGCCAGCAGCCACCTACAGGGGGCAAAGGGGTACGAGCAGTACTTC | TRBJ2-7 | TRBD1 | TRBV4-3 | .
CASSQGARERKTDTQYF | TGTGCCAGCAGCCAAGGCGCGCGGGAGAGGAAAACAGATACGCAGTATTTT | TRBJ2-3 | TRBD2 | TRBV4-2 | .
CASSLFRTGVLGPDTQYF | TGTGCCAGCAGCTTGTTCAGGACCGGGGTCCTCGGGCCAGATACGCAGTATTTT | TRBJ2-3 | . | TRBV7-2 | .
CASRVRLAGAYEQYF | TGTGCCAGCCGTGTGAGGCTAGCGGGCGCCTACGAGCAGTACTTC | TRBJ2-7 | TRBD2 | TRBV27 | .
CASSDGLPRANEQFF | TGTGCCAGCAGCGACGGACTACCACGGGCCAATGAGCAGTTCTTC | TRBJ2-1 | . | TRBV6-7 | .